Below, 5 T cell receptor beta chains from the same sample are listed, as sequenced in a study of cytomegalovirus exposure and HLA in healthy donors. The study ran its PCR with 60 Vbeta and 13 Jbeta primers. Using immunoSEQ multiplex PCR, the repertoire was profiled, and TCRdb retains in-frame clones only, with some absent. The sample lists about 98,000 clones; roughly four fifths were seen once. Material: PBMCs. Source of these receptors: a female donor in good health and CMV-seropositive.

The V and J genes are TRBV5-4 and TRBJ2-7; TRBD1 might be the D (6 bases). CDR3 size: 14 residues. Germline values: CDR1 SGHNT, CDR2 YYREEE (reference sequence). Trimming removed 1 base from V and 3 bases from J, with 11 bases in between. The CDR3 DNA reads as TGTGCCAGCAGCTTGCAGGGGAAAGGCTACGAGCAGTACTTC. Its translation is CASSLQGKGYEQYF.

This chain links TRBV11-3 with TRBJ2-1; D is unclear. V was shortened by 0 bases and J by 2 bases, with 2 bases between the two germline ends. The CDR3 spans 13 residues. CDR1 is SGHNT and CDR2 is YENEEA in the germline V gene. The chain's CDR3 is CASSLDAYNEQFF. In DNA form, the CDR3 reads TGTGCCAGCAGCTTAGACGCCTACAATGAGCAGTTCTTC.

This rearrangement joins TRBV6-1 to TRBJ1-4, with 9 nucleotides matching TRBD1. Germline V lookup: CDR1 MNHNS, CDR2 SASEGT. This CDR3 comprises 14 residues. The trim removed 5 bases at V and 4 bases at J, leaving 2 bases unmatched. The CDR3 sequence is CASSRTGVNEKLFF. The CDR3 DNA sequence: TGTGCCAGCAGTCGGACAGGGGTTAATGAAAAACTGTTTTTT.

The CDR3 bases are TGTGCCAGCATGGAGGGGAGCAATCAGCCCCAGCATTTT. Its translation is CASMEGSNQPQHF. This chain connects TRBV6-5 to TRBJ1-5; D may be TRBD1 (5 bases). In germline, CDR1 is MNHEY, CDR2 SVGAGI. With 7 bases removed from V and 1 base from J, the gap between germline ends came to 8 bases. The CDR3 contains 13 residues.

This rearrangement joins TRBV19 to TRBJ1-5; D may be TRBD1 (5 bases). CDR1 LNHDA and CDR2 SQIVND come from the germline V gene (reference sequence). CDR3 length: 16 residues. Between the trimmed V and J ends, which lost 5 bases and 5 bases, there was a span of 19 bases. The CDR3 is CASSDVLGQGYQPQHF. The CDR3 DNA reads as TGTGCCAGTAGTGACGTCTTGGGGCAGGGCTATCAGCCCCAGCATTTT. The whole variable domain, remainder taken from reference TRBV19 and TRBJ1-5, is DGGITQSPKYLFRKEGQNVTLSCEQNLNHDAMYWYRQDPGQGLRLIYYSQIVNDFQKGDIAEGYSVSREKKESFPLTVTSAQKNPTAFYLCASSDVLGQGYQPQHFGDGTRLSIL.